This T cell receptor (beta chain) was recorded in a study of cytotoxic CD8 clonotypes in ibrutinib-treated CLL. The V gene's germline CDR1 is SGDLS and CDR2 YYNGEE. V was clipped by 0 bases and J by 5 bases; unmatched bases: 13. CDR3 size: 17 residues. Libraries were prepared by immunoSEQ multiplex PCR; TCRdb keeps only in-frame clonotypes and omits some of them. The sample records 8,500 to 13,000 clones, about 80% being singletons. General observations from the study: Public clonotypes (which were uncommon) either contracted or remained stable on treatment.

As concerns this clone: Its antigen remains unidentified.

This chain connects TRBV9 to TRBJ2-7, with 8 bases matching TRBD2. The material was PBMCs, obtained at disease progression, from a patient treated with ibrutinib. The receptor comes from a human donor with chronic lymphocytic leukemia. Here the CDR3 DNA reads TGTGCCAGCAGCGTAGCGCCGGGGACTAGTGGCTACGACGAGCAGTACTTC. This translates into CASSVAPGTSGYDEQYF. The entire variable domain, with the rest obtained from reference TRBV9 and TRBJ2-7, is as follows: DSGVTQTPKHLITATGQRVTLRCSPRSGDLSVYWYQQSLDQGLQFLIQYYNGEERAKGNILERFSAQQFPDLHSELNLSSLELGDSALYFCASSVAPGTSGYDEQYFGPGTRLTVT.